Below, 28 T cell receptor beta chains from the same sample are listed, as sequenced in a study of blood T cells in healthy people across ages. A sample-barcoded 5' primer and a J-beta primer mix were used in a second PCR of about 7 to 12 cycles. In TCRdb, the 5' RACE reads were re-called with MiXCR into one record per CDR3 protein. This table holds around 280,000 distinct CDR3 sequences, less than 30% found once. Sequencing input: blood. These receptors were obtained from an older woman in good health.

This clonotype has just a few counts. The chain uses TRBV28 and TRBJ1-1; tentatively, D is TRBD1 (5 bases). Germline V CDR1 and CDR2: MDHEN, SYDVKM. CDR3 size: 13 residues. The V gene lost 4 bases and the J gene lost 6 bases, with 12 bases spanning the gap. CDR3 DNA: TGTGCCAGCAGTTCACAGGAAAACGCTGAAGCTTTCTTT. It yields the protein CASSSQENAEAFF.

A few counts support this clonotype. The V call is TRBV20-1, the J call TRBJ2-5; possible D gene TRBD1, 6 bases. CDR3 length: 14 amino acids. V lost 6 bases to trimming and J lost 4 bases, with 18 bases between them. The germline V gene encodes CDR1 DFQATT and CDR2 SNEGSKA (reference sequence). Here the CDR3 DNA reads TGCAGTGCCCCATACCAGACAGGTGGAGAGACCCAGTACTTC. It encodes CSAPYQTGGETQYF.

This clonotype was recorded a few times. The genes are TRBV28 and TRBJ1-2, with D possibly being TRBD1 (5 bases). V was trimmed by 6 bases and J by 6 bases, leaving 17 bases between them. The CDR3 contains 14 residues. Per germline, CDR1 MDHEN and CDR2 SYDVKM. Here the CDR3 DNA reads TGTGCCAGCAGCCCTATTTGGGGGAGGAATGGCTACACCTTC. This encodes CASSPIWGRNGYTF.

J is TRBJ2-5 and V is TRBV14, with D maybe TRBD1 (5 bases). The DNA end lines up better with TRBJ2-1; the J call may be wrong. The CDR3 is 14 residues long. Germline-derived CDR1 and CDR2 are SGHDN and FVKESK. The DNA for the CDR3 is TGTGCCAGCAGCCAAGCTACAGGTTACAATGAGCAGTTCTTC. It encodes CASSQATGYNEQFF.

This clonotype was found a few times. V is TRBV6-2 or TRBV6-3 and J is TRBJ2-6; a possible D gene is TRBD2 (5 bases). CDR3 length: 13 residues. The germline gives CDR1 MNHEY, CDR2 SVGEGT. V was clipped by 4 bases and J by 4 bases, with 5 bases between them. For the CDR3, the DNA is TGTGCCAGCAGTTCGGGGGGGGCCAACGTCCTGACTTTC. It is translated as CASSSGGANVLTF.

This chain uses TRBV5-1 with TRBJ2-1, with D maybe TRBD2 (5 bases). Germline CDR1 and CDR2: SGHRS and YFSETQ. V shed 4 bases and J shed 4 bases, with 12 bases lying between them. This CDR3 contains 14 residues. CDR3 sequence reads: CASSHTTGYNEQFF. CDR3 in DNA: TGCGCCAGCAGCCACACTACGGGGTACAATGAGCAGTTCTTC.

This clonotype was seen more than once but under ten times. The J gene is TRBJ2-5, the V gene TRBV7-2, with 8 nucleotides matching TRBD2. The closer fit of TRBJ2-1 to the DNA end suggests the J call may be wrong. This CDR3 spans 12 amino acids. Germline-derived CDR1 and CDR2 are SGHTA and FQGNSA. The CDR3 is CASNKLAVEQFF. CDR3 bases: TGTGCCAGCAACAAACTAGCGGTTGAGCAGTTCTTC.

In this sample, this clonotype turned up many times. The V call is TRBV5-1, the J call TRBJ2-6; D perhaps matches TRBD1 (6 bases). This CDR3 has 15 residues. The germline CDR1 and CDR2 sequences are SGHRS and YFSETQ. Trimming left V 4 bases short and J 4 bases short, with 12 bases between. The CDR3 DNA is TGCGCCAGCAGCACTTCCGGGACAGGGGCCAACGTCCTGACTTTC. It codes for CASSTSGTGANVLTF. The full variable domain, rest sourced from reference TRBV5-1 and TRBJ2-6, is KAGVTQTPRYLIKTRGQQVTLSCSPISGHRSVSWYQQTPGQGLQFLFEYFSETQRNKGNFPGRFSGRQFSNSRSEMNVSTLELGDSALYLCASSTSGTGANVLTFGAGSRLTVL.

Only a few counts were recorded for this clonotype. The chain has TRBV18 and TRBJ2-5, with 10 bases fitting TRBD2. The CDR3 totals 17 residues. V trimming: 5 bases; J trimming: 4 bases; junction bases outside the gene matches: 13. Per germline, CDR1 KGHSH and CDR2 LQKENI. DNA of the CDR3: TGTGCCAGCTCAACGGGGCTAGCGGGAGAGAAAGGAGAGACCCAGTACTTC. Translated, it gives CASSTGLAGEKGETQYF.

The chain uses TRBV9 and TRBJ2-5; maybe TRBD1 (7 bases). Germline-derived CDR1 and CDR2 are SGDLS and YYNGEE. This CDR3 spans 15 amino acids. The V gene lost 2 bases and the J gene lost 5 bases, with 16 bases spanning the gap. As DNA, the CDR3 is TGTGCCAGCAGCGTCAACAGGGGAGGAGAGGAGACCCAGTACTTC. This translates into CASSVNRGGEETQYF.

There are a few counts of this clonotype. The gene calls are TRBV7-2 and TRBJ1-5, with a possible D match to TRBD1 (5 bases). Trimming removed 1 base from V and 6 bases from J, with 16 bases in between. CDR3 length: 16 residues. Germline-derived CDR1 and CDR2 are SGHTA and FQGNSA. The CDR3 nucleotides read TGTGCCAGCAGCTTAGGAATTGGGGGAGTGACTCAGCCCCAGCATTTT. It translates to CASSLGIGGVTQPQHF.

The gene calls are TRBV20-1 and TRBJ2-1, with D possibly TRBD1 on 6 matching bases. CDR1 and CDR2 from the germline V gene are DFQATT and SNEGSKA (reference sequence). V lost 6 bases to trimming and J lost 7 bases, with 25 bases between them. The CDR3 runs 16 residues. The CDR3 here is CSATLGTPIVLNEQFF. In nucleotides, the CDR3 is TGCAGTGCCACCCTTGGGACACCCATCGTATTGAATGAGCAGTTCTTC.

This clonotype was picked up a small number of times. The CDR3 bases are TGCAGTGCTAGAAACTCGGGCCGCCTTGAAACCCAGTACTTC. This translates into CSARNSGRLETQYF. This chain joins TRBV20-1 and TRBJ2-5; D is uncertain. The ends were cut back, 2 bases at V and 8 bases at J, with 18 bases in the middle. The CDR3 has 14 residues. Germline CDR1 reads DFQATT; CDR2 reads SNEGSKA (reference sequence).

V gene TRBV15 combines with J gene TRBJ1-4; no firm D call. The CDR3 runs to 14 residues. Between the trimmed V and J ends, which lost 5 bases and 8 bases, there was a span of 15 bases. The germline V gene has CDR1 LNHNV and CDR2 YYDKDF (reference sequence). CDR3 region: CATSQTPRGEKLFF. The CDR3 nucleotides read TGTGCCACCAGCCAGACTCCTCGAGGGGAAAAACTGTTTTTT.

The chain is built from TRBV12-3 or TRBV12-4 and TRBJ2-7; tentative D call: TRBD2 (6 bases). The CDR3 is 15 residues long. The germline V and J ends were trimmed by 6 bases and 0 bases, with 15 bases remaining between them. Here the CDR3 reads CASSLDPGLSYEQYF. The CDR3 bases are TGTGCCAGCAGCTTGGATCCGGGACTCTCCTACGAGCAGTACTTC.

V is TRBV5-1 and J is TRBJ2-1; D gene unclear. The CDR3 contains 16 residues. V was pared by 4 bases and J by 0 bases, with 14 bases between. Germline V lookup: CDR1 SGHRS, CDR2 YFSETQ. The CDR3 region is CASSPSIRDSYNEQFF. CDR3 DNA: TGCGCCAGCAGCCCTTCAATTAGAGACTCCTACAATGAGCAGTTCTTC. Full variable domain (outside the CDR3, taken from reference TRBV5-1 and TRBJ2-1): KAGVTQTPRYLIKTRGQQVTLSCSPISGHRSVSWYQQTPGQGLQFLFEYFSETQRNKGNFPGRFSGRQFSNSRSEMNVSTLELGDSALYLCASSPSIRDSYNEQFFGPGTRLTVL.

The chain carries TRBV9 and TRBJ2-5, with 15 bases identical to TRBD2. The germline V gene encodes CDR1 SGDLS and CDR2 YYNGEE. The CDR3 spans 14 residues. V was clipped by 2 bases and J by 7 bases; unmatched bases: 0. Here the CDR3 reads CASSVGLAGGTQYF. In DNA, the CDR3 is TGTGCCAGCAGCGTGGGACTAGCGGGGGGGACCCAGTACTTC.

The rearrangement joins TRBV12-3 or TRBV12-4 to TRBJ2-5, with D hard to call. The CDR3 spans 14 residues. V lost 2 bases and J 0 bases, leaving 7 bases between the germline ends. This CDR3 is CASSLSVYQETQYF. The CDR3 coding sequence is TGTGCCAGCAGTTTAAGCGTCTACCAAGAGACCCAGTACTTC.

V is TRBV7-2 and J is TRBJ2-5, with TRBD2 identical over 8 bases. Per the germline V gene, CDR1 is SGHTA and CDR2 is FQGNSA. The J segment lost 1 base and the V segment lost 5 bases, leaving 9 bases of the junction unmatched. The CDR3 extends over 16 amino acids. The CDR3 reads CASSPRGSGVQETQYF. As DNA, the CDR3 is TGTGCCAGCAGCCCCCGTGGTAGCGGGGTCCAAGAGACCCAGTACTTC.

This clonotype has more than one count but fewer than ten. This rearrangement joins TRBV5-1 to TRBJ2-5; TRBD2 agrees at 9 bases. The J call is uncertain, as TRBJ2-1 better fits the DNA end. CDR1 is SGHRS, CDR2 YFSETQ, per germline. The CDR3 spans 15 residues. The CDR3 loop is CASSSAAGGYNEQFF. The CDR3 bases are TGCGCCAGCAGCTCCGCGGCGGGGGGGTACAATGAGCAGTTCTTC.

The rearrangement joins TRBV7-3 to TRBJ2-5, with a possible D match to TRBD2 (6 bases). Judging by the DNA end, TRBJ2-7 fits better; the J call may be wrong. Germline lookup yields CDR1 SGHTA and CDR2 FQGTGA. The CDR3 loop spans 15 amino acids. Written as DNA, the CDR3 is TGTGCCAGCAGCTCCCAGGGCGGGGATACTTACGAGCAGTACTTC. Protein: CASSSQGGDTYEQYF.

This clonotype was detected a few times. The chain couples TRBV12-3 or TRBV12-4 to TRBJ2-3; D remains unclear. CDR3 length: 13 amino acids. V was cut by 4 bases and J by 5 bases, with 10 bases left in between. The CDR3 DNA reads TGTGCCAGCAGTTCGCAGATTGGAGATACGCAGTATTTT. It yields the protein CASSSQIGDTQYF.

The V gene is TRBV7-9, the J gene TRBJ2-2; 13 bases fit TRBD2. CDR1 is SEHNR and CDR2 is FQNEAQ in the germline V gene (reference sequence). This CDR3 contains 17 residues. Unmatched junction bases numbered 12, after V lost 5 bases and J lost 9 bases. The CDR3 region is CASSPQPGLAGPRELFF. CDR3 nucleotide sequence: TGTGCCAGCAGCCCCCAACCGGGACTAGCGGGACCCCGGGAGCTGTTTTTT.

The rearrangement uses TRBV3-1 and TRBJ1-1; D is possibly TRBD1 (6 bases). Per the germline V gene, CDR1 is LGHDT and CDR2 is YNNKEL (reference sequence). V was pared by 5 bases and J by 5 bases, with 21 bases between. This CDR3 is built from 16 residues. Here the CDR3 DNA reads TGTGCCAGCAGCGCCCGGGACCTACAGGGCGGAACTGAAGCTTTCTTT. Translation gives CASSARDLQGGTEAFF.

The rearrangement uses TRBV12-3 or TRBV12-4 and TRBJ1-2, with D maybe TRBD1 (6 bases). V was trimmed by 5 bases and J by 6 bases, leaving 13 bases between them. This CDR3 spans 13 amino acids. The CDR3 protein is CASSTRRGDGYTF. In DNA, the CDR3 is TGTGCCAGCAGTACCCGCAGGGGTGATGGCTACACCTTC.

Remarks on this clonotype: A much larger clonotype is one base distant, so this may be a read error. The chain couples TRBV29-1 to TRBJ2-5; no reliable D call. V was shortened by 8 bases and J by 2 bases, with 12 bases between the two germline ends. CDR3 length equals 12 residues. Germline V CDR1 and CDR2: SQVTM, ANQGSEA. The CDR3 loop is CSSGCHQETQYF. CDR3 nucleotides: TGCAGCTCTGGATGCCATCAAGAGACCCAGTACTTC.

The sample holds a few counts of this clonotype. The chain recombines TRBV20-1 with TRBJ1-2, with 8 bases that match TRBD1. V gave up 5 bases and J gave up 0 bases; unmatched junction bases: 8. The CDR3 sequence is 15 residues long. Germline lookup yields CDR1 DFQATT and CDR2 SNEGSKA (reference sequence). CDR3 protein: CSAWTGSHPNYGYTF. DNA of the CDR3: TGCAGTGCTTGGACAGGGTCCCACCCTAACTATGGCTACACCTTC.

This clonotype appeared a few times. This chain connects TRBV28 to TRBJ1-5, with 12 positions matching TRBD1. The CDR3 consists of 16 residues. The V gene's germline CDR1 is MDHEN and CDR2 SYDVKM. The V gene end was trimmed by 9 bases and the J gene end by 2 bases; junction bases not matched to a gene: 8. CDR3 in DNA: TGTGCCAGTAGGGTGGGACAGGGGGCCGGCAATCAGCCCCAGCATTTT. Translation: CASRVGQGAGNQPQHF.